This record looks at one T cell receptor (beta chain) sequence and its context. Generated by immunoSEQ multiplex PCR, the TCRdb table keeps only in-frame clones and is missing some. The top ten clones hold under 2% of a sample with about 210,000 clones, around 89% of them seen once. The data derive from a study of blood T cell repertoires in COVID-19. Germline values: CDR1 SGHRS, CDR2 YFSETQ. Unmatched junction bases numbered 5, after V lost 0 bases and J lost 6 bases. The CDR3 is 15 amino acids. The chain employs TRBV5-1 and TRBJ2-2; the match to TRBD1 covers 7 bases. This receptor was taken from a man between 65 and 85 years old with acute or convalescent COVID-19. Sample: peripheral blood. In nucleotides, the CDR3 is TGCGCCAGCAGCTTGGGAGGGGGCGACGCCGGGGAGCTGTTTTTT. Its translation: CASSLGGGDAGELFF.